This T cell receptor beta chain appears in the sequencing data of a study of cytomegalovirus exposure and HLA in healthy donors. Broader study findings: Altogether, 170 or so TCR beta chains were recorded as cytomegalovirus-associated. Previously analyzed data showed that most TCR beta V segments were productive at a frequency of about 87% or about 30%.

It was with 60 Vbeta and 13 Jbeta primers that the PCR ran. TCRdb keeps only in-frame clones here, not all; method: immunoSEQ multiplex PCR. Among about 130,000 clones listed, 70% to 85% were seen once. This CDR3 region has 15 residues. V shed 2 bases and J 5 bases; nucleotides not matched to a gene: 9. Germline V lookup: CDR1 ENHRY, CDR2 SYGVKD. Regarding this clone: As yet, its antigen is unknown.

Sequencing was carried out using PBMCs. The chain couples TRBV10-3 to TRBJ2-7; TRBD1 aligns across 7 bases. The clonotype originates from a male donor in good health and CMV-seropositive. CDR3 coding DNA: TGTGCCATCAGTGAGCCGACAGGGAGAGGCAACGAGCAGTACTTC. Protein product: CAISEPTGRGNEQYF.